Shown below are 27 T cell receptor beta chains from a single sample sequenced in a study of brain T cells in children with intractable seizures. TCRdb's table, derived via immunoSEQ multiplex PCR, lists solely in-frame clones and lacks some. The table includes tens of thousands of clones, approximately 94% detected once. Source: peripheral blood, taken at surgery. These receptor sequences come from a boy less than two years old with focal cortical dysplasia and intractable seizures.

V gene TRBV18 combines with J gene TRBJ1-2, with 8 nucleotides matching TRBD1. Germline CDR1 is KGHSH and CDR2 is LQKENI. V lost 5 bases, J lost 5 bases, and 7 bases stayed unmatched. CDR3 size: 14 residues. The CDR3 loop is CASSSRTGSYGYTF. CDR3 bases: TGTGCCAGCTCAAGTCGGACAGGGTCTTATGGCTACACCTTC.

The rearrangement links TRBV5-1 to TRBJ2-3; 9 bases match TRBD1. CDR3 length: 15 residues. J was trimmed by 1 base and V by 0 bases; bases with no gene match: 0. Germline CDR1 is SGHRS and CDR2 is YFSETQ. The CDR3 loop is CASSLDRGRTDTQYF. The CDR3, as DNA: TGCGCCAGCAGCTTGGACAGGGGGCGCACAGATACGCAGTATTTT. Full variable domain (rest looked up from reference TRBV5-1 and TRBJ2-3): KAGVTQTPRYLIKTRGQQVTLSCSPISGHRSVSWYQQTPGQGLQFLFEYFSETQRNKGNFPGRFSGRQFSNSRSEMNVSTLELGDSALYLCASSLDRGRTDTQYFGPGTRLTVL.

The V and J genes are TRBV11-3 and TRBJ2-1, with 8 bases matching TRBD2. Germline CDR1 reads SGHNT; CDR2 reads YENEEA. V trimming: 1 base; J trimming: 7 bases; junction bases outside the gene matches: 6. CDR3 size: 15 residues. This CDR3 is CASSLAGGPLNEQFF. CDR3 DNA sequence: TGTGCCAGCAGCTTAGCGGGAGGGCCCTTGAATGAGCAGTTCTTC.

This rearrangement joins TRBV29-1 to TRBJ2-7, with 7 bases aligning to TRBD1. The V gene's germline CDR1 is SQVTM and CDR2 ANQGSEA. The length of the CDR3 is 13 residues. V lost 1 base to trimming and J lost 4 bases; unmatched junction nucleotides: 4. The CDR3, as DNA: TGCAGCGTTGAAGGGGACAGACTATACGAGCAGTACTTC. Its translation: CSVEGDRLYEQYF.

This sequence joins TRBV9 and TRBJ1-1; 7 positions match TRBD1. The CDR3 contains 16 residues. V dropped 0 bases and J dropped 1; count of bases not matched to a gene: 6. CDR1 is SGDLS, CDR2 YYNGEE, per germline. CDR3 sequence reads: CASSVGPGGENTEAFF. CDR3 coding DNA: TGTGCCAGCAGCGTAGGTCCAGGGGGAGAGAACACTGAAGCTTTCTTT.

The J gene is TRBJ1-1, the V gene TRBV2; 10 bases match TRBD1. The length of the CDR3 is 14 residues. Trimming cost V 5 bases and J 3 bases; bases outside gene matches: 3. Germline CDR1 reads SNHLY; CDR2 reads FYNNEI. CDR3 coding DNA: TGTGCCAGCAGTTGGACAGGGGGGGACACTGAAGCTTTCTTT. Its protein is CASSWTGGDTEAFF.

Only a few counts were recorded for this clone. This chain connects TRBV7-9 to TRBJ2-7, with TRBD2 matching over 9 bases. Trimming removed 0 bases from V and 2 bases from J; junction bases left unmatched: 5. Germline V lookup: CDR1 SEHNR, CDR2 FQNEAQ (reference sequence). The CDR3 runs to 16 residues. The CDR3 sequence is CASSLASSGAAYEQYF. In DNA form, the CDR3 reads TGTGCCAGCAGCTTAGCGTCTAGCGGGGCCGCCTACGAGCAGTACTTC.

The chain combines TRBV19 with TRBJ1-1, with D unresolved. Trimming removed 3 bases from V and 0 bases from J, with 11 bases in between. This CDR3 has 15 amino acids. Germline V gene data show CDR1 as LNHDA and CDR2 as SQIVND (reference sequence). The CDR3 region has the DNA TGTGCCAGTAGTATGTTTGGGCAGGTGAACACTGAAGCTTTCTTT. This gives the protein CASSMFGQVNTEAFF.

The rearrangement uses TRBV13 and TRBJ1-3; weak D call: TRBD1 (5 bases). There are 15 residues in the CDR3. Germline lookup yields CDR1 PRHDT and CDR2 FYEKMQ (reference sequence). V gave up 5 bases and J gave up 5 bases, with 16 bases separating them. As DNA, the CDR3 is TGTGCCAGCAGCCCCCCGGGACGGATGAGAAACACCATATATTTT. This translates into CASSPPGRMRNTIYF.

The chain has TRBV3-1 (or the pseudogene TRBV3-2) and TRBJ1-2; tentatively, D is TRBD1 (6 bases). Germline V gives CDR1 LGHDT, CDR2 YNNKEL (reference sequence). Between the trimmed V and J ends, which lost 3 bases and 3 bases, there was a span of 14 bases. The length of the CDR3 is 15 residues. DNA of the CDR3: TGTGCCAGCAGCCAGGGGGCACGGACCTACTATGGCTACACCTTC. Protein sequence: CASSQGARTYYGYTF.

This clone has only a few counts. This chain connects TRBV5-6 to TRBJ2-7, with D unclear. This CDR3 spans 12 amino acids. Trimming left V 2 bases short and J 3 bases short, with 6 bases between. The germline gives CDR1 SGHDT, CDR2 YYEEEE. CDR3 in DNA: TGTGCCAGCAGCTTCGACGGCTACGAGCAGTACTTC. As protein: CASSFDGYEQYF.

CDR3 sequence (DNA): TGTGCCACCAGTGATTTTGACAGACCACTTGGAGAAAAACTGTTTTTT. Encoded protein: CATSDFDRPLGEKLFF. V usage is TRBV24-1 and J usage is TRBJ1-4, with a possible D match to TRBD1 (5 bases). Germline CDR1 is KGHDR and CDR2 is SFDVKD. The CDR3 is 16 residues long. Trimming removed 1 base at V and 8 bases at J, with 16 bases between.

The chain employs TRBV5-1 and TRBJ1-4; D perhaps matches TRBD1 (5 bases). The CDR3 contains 14 residues. The germline V and J ends were trimmed by 0 bases and 8 bases, with 11 bases remaining between them. Germline V gives CDR1 SGHRS, CDR2 YFSETQ. The CDR3 DNA follows: TGCGCCAGCAGCTTGGGGGGGTCTTCGGAAAAACTGTTTTTT. Residues: CASSLGGSSEKLFF.

The rearrangement joins TRBV24-1 to TRBJ2-7, with a tentative D call TRBD2 (6 bases). The CDR3 length is 14 residues. V shed 5 bases and J shed 3 bases, with 13 bases lying between them. From germline, CDR1 is KGHDR and CDR2 SFDVKD. This CDR3 is CATSVGGVGYEQYF. The CDR3 DNA reads TGTGCCACCAGTGTGGGAGGAGTGGGCTACGAGCAGTACTTC.

V is TRBV11-1 and J is TRBJ2-4, with TRBD1 identical over 8 bases. Germline values: CDR1 SGHAT, CDR2 FQDESV (reference sequence). This CDR3 comprises 13 residues. V gave up 5 bases and J gave up 9 bases; unmatched junction bases: 6. The CDR3 sequence: CASSPHRGTIQYF. The CDR3 coding sequence is TGTGCCAGCAGCCCACACAGGGGGACCATTCAGTACTTC.

The rearrangement links TRBV5-5 to TRBJ1-2; no clear D gene. Trimming removed 2 bases from V and 5 bases from J, with 19 bases in between. The CDR3 length is 16 residues. The germline V gene has CDR1 SGHKS and CDR2 YYEKEE (reference sequence). The CDR3 reads CASSFNAGYTPYGYTF. In DNA, the CDR3 is TGTGCCAGCAGCTTTAACGCGGGATATACACCTTATGGCTACACCTTC.

The chain combines TRBV27 with TRBJ2-1, with no clear D. Germline V gene lookup returns CDR1 MNHEY and CDR2 SMNVEV (reference sequence). The V gene lost 8 bases and the J gene lost 0 bases, with 14 bases spanning the gap. The CDR3 sequence is 15 residues long. DNA for the CDR3: TGTGCCAGCCGACCCGGACGAAGCTCCTACAATGAGCAGTTCTTC. It translates to CASRPGRSSYNEQFF.

This chain uses TRBV5-1 with TRBJ2-3, with TRBD2 matching 9 bases. The CDR3 has 16 residues. The J segment lost 1 base and the V segment lost 4 bases, leaving 7 bases of the junction unmatched. Germline V gene data show CDR1 as SGHRS and CDR2 as YFSETQ. CDR3 protein: CASSPGLALGTDTQYF. Written as DNA, the CDR3 is TGCGCCAGCAGCCCGGGACTAGCTCTCGGCACAGATACGCAGTATTTT.

V is TRBV6-4 and J is TRBJ2-2; 13 bases align to TRBD2. The germline V gene has CDR1 MRHNA and CDR2 SNTAGT. The CDR3 has 16 residues. The J segment lost 6 bases and the V segment lost 4 bases, leaving 5 bases of the junction unmatched. CDR3 DNA: TGTGCCAGCAGTGTATTTGGACTAGCGGGAGCCGGGGAGCTGTTTTTT. Protein product: CASSVFGLAGAGELFF.

Worth noting for this clone: Different DNA sequences within this sample yield the same CDR3. The chain combines TRBV5-1 with TRBJ2-3; possibly TRBD2 for D (7 bases). The germline CDR1 and CDR2 sequences are SGHRS and YFSETQ. There are 16 residues in the CDR3. V lost 0 bases and J 0 bases, leaving 11 bases between the germline ends. CDR3 loop: CASSLGRGASTDTQYF. DNA for the CDR3: TGCGCCAGCAGCTTGGGTCGGGGGGCTAGCACAGATACGCAGTATTTT. The whole variable domain, filled in from reference TRBV5-1 and TRBJ2-3, reads KAGVTQTPRYLIKTRGQQVTLSCSPISGHRSVSWYQQTPGQGLQFLFEYFSETQRNKGNFPGRFSGRQFSNSRSEMNVSTLELGDSALYLCASSLGRGASTDTQYFGPGTRLTVL.

The chain joins TRBV7-8 to TRBJ1-1; D is ambiguous. V gave up 3 bases and J gave up 6 bases, with 14 bases separating them. CDR3 length: 14 amino acids. Germline loops: CDR1 SGHVS, CDR2 FQNEAQ. Here the CDR3 DNA reads TGTGCCAGCAGCTTGGTCTGGGAAGAGCCTGAAGCTTTCTTT. This gives the protein CASSLVWEEPEAFF.

This sequence joins TRBV7-6 and TRBJ1-1; possible D gene TRBD1, 6 bases. Germline V CDR1 and CDR2: SGHVS, FNYEAQ. This CDR3 contains 15 residues. Trimming stripped 2 bases from V and 7 bases from J, with 17 bases between. CDR3: CASSLTRGAGDEAFF. The CDR3 DNA reads as TGTGCCAGCAGCTTAACGAGGGGGGCGGGAGATGAAGCTTTCTTT.

This clone was seen only a few times. The chain combines TRBV7-2 with TRBJ2-7; D unclear. Germline V gives CDR1 SGHTA, CDR2 FQGNSA. The CDR3 consists of 12 residues. V shed 1 base and J shed 7 bases, with 8 bases lying between them. The DNA of the CDR3 is TGTGCCAGCAGCTTAGGGAAACAAGAGCAGTACTTC. Its protein product is CASSLGKQEQYF.

In nucleotides, the CDR3 is TGTGCCAGCAGCCAACCTCGCACGGGCGGGAGGGCTTTCTTT. This translates into CASSQPRTGGRAFF. V gene TRBV28 combines with J gene TRBJ1-1; D not resolved. Looked up from germline, CDR1 is MDHEN and CDR2 is SYDVKM. This CDR3 has 14 amino acids. The ends were cut back, 6 bases at V and 11 bases at J, with 22 bases in the middle.

This chain connects TRBV18 to TRBJ2-5; tentatively, D is TRBD2 (6 bases). Germline V CDR1 and CDR2: KGHSH, LQKENI. This CDR3 comprises 18 residues. The V end lost 3 bases, the J end lost 3 bases, and 23 bases lay between the germline ends. The CDR3 sequence is CASSPLVGGQGWKETQYF. CDR3 DNA sequence: TGTGCCAGCTCACCCCTGGTAGGAGGGCAGGGTTGGAAAGAGACCCAGTACTTC.

The chain recombines TRBV18 with TRBJ2-7; possible D gene TRBD1, 5 bases. The length of the CDR3 is 11 residues. Germline values: CDR1 KGHSH, CDR2 LQKENI. The V gene lost 9 bases and the J gene lost 4 bases, with 10 bases spanning the gap. CDR3 sequence reads: CASRGWYEQYF. The CDR3 DNA reads as TGTGCCAGTAGGGGTTGGTACGAGCAGTACTTC. The whole variable domain, remainder taken from reference TRBV18 and TRBJ2-7, is NAGVMQNPRHLVRRRGQEARLRCSPMKGHSHVYWYRQLPEEGLKFMVYLQKENIIDESGMPKERFSAEFPKEGPSILRIQQVVRGDSAAYFCASRGWYEQYFGPGTRLTVT.

The chain is built from TRBV10-3 and TRBJ2-2; 8 bases agree with TRBD1. The CDR3 has 13 amino acids. Germline CDR1 is ENHRY and CDR2 is SYGVKD. Germline trimming cut 7 bases from V and 4 bases from J; bases unmatched to any gene: 2. DNA of the CDR3: TGTGCCATCACCGGGACAGGCACCGGGGAGCTGTTTTTT. This gives the protein CAITGTGTGELFF.